Below, 18 T cell receptor beta chains from the same sample are listed, as sequenced in a study of blood T cell repertoires in COVID-19. Generated by immunoSEQ multiplex PCR, the TCRdb table keeps only in-frame clones and is missing some. Of a few hundred thousand clones listed, around 85% were seen once; the top ten hold roughly 3.6%. The sequencing sample was made of peripheral blood. These receptors came from a woman in her late teens or twenties with acute or convalescent COVID-19.

This clone was counted once. J is TRBJ2-2 and V is TRBV28; the D gene is possibly TRBD1 (7 bases). The CDR3 loop spans 14 amino acids. The germline gives CDR1 MDHEN, CDR2 SYDVKM. V was shortened by 8 bases and J by 2 bases, with 12 bases between the two germline ends. CDR3 residues: CASLQGGNTGELFF. CDR3 sequence (DNA): TGTGCCAGCCTGCAGGGGGGTAACACCGGGGAGCTGTTTTTT.

This clone was counted between two and nine times. The rearrangement joins TRBV4-1 to TRBJ1-2, with 8 bases lining up with TRBD1. CDR1 and CDR2 (germline): MGHRA, YSYEKL. The ends lost 2 bases at V and 2 bases at J; junction bases unmatched: 7. This CDR3 contains 16 residues. The CDR3 DNA reads TGCGCCAGCAGCCAACCTATTCAGGGGGCCAACTATGGCTACACCTTC. This translates into CASSQPIQGANYGYTF.

The chain links TRBV4-1 to TRBJ1-3; D is undetermined. The CDR3 loop spans 16 amino acids. Germline V lookup: CDR1 MGHRA, CDR2 YSYEKL. V was trimmed by 6 bases and J by 2 bases, leaving 17 bases between them. The CDR3 DNA follows: TGCGCCAGCAGACAGACCTTTACCCCCGCTGGAAACACCATATATTTT. Its protein product is CASRQTFTPAGNTIYF.

This clone is a singleton in its sample. The V call is TRBV28, the J call TRBJ1-1; the D is unclear. Looked up from germline, CDR1 is MDHEN and CDR2 is SYDVKM. The CDR3 extends over 11 amino acids. The ends were cut back, 6 bases at V and 2 bases at J, with 4 bases in the middle. The CDR3 sequence: CASSFNTEAFF. The CDR3, as DNA: TGTGCCAGCAGCTTTAACACTGAAGCTTTCTTT.

The chain has TRBV2 and TRBJ2-5; 10 nucleotides agree with TRBD2. The CDR3 sequence is 14 residues long. V shed 6 bases, J shed 5 bases, and the junction held 6 bases outside the gene matches. Germline loops: CDR1 SNHLY, CDR2 FYNNEI. CDR3 in DNA: TGTGCCAGCAGGGGAACTAGCGGGACGGAGACCCAGTACTTC. As protein: CASRGTSGTETQYF.

Here the CDR3 reads CASSFTRKVEQFF. The DNA for the CDR3 is TGTGCCAGCAGTTTCACTAGGAAGGTTGAGCAGTTCTTC. V gene TRBV27 combines with J gene TRBJ2-1, with a possible D match to TRBD2 (5 bases). V lost 3 bases and J 9 bases, leaving 12 bases between the germline ends. The CDR3 contains 13 residues. The germline gives CDR1 MNHEY, CDR2 SMNVEV (reference sequence).

This rearrangement joins TRBV28 to TRBJ1-5, with D possibly matching TRBD1 (5 bases). This CDR3 is built from 19 residues. V was cut by 1 base and J by 0 bases, with 19 bases left in between. Germline V lookup: CDR1 MDHEN, CDR2 SYDVKM. CDR3 in DNA: TGTGCCAGCAGTTTATATCACGGTAGCAGGGTTATTAGCAATCAGCCCCAGCATTTT. Translating it yields CASSLYHGSRVISNQPQHF.

The chain couples TRBV5-1 to TRBJ1-3, with D unclear. This CDR3 is 12 amino acids long. With 4 bases removed from V and 8 bases from J, the gap between germline ends came to 10 bases. From germline, CDR1 is SGHRS and CDR2 YFSETQ. The CDR3 DNA sequence: TGCGCCAGCAGCCCGGGGTCCCACACCATATATTTT. It translates to CASSPGSHTIYF. Complete variable domain (other parts from reference TRBV5-1 and TRBJ1-3): KAGVTQTPRYLIKTRGQQVTLSCSPISGHRSVSWYQQTPGQGLQFLFEYFSETQRNKGNFPGRFSGRQFSNSRSEMNVSTLELGDSALYLCASSPGSHTIYFGEGSWLTVV.

The chain links TRBV7-2 to TRBJ1-1, with 7 positions matching TRBD1. Germline loops: CDR1 SGHTA, CDR2 FQGNSA. With 5 bases clipped from V and 1 base from J, the junction kept 10 bases outside the gene matches. This CDR3 is 16 amino acids long. The DNA of the CDR3 is TGTGCCAGCAGCCCCCAGACAGGGAACCAGAACACTGAAGCTTTCTTT. Its protein product is CASSPQTGNQNTEAFF. The whole variable domain, filled in from reference TRBV7-2 and TRBJ1-1, reads GAGVSQSPSNKVTEKGKDVELRCDPISGHTALYWYRQSLGQGLEFLIYFQGNSAPDKSGLPSDRFSAERTGGSVSTLTIQRTQQEDSAVYLCASSPQTGNQNTEAFFGQGTRLTVV.

A single count supports this clone. The chain joins TRBV27 to TRBJ1-4; D may be TRBD1 (6 bases). CDR1 is MNHEY, CDR2 SMNVEV, per germline (reference sequence). V was trimmed by 2 bases and J by 0 bases, leaving 16 bases between them. The CDR3 runs 18 residues. For the CDR3, the DNA is TGTGCCAGCAGTTTAAAGCCGGACAGATTAACAACTAATGAAAAACTGTTTTTT. The encoded protein is CASSLKPDRLTTNEKLFF.

This chain uses TRBV27 with TRBJ2-3, with 14 bases fitting TRBD2. The CDR3 runs 16 residues. Germline CDR1 is MNHEY and CDR2 is SMNVEV (reference sequence). J gave up 5 bases and V 5 bases, and 6 bases lay outside the gene matches. DNA of the CDR3: TGTGCCAGCAGTGCGACTAGCGGGGGGGCGAGAGATACGCAGTATTTT. Translating it yields CASSATSGGARDTQYF.

The chain combines TRBV2 with TRBJ2-1; D gene uncertain. Germline CDR1 is SNHLY and CDR2 is FYNNEI. Trimming pared 3 bases from V and 8 bases from J, leaving 8 bases between. The CDR3 covers 12 residues. CDR3 residues: CASSDEVHEQFF. CDR3 nucleotide sequence: TGTGCCAGCAGTGATGAGGTACATGAGCAGTTCTTC.

The sample holds one count of this clone. This rearrangement joins TRBV5-1 to TRBJ2-7, with D unclear. Germline V gene data show CDR1 as SGHRS and CDR2 as YFSETQ. The CDR3 is 13 amino acids. Trimming left V 1 base short and J 3 bases short, with 8 bases between. The chain's CDR3 is CASSLHQDYEQYF. The DNA for the CDR3 is TGCGCCAGCAGCTTGCATCAGGACTACGAGCAGTACTTC.

This clone was observed a few times. This chain uses TRBV29-1 with TRBJ2-1, with a weak D call TRBD1 (6 bases). The CDR3 covers 13 residues. Per the germline V gene, CDR1 is SQVTM and CDR2 is ANQGSEA. Trimming stripped 0 bases from V and 7 bases from J, with 10 bases between. CDR3 loop: CSVEEGALNEQFF. In DNA, the CDR3 is TGCAGCGTTGAAGAGGGGGCTTTGAATGAGCAGTTCTTC.

This chain links TRBV3-1 (or the pseudogene TRBV3-2) with TRBJ2-3; 14 bases fit TRBD2. The CDR3 is made up of 18 amino acids. Germline lookup yields CDR1 LGHDT and CDR2 YNNKEL (reference sequence). V trimming: 2 bases; J trimming: 5 bases; junction bases outside the gene matches: 9. In DNA form, the CDR3 reads TGTGCCAGCAGCCAACTACCAGGGACTAGCGGGAGTATAGATACGCAGTATTTT. Its protein is CASSQLPGTSGSIDTQYF.

This clone was counted between two and nine times. The chain uses TRBV6-5 and TRBJ2-1; TRBD2 aligns across 10 bases. This CDR3 is 15 amino acids long. Germline V lookup: CDR1 MNHEY, CDR2 SVGAGI. V was pared by 7 bases and J by 6 bases, with 9 bases of the junction left unmatched. The CDR3 nucleotides are TGTGCCAGCACCCCCACGGGGACTAGCGCCAATGAGCAGTTCTTC. It specifies CASTPTGTSANEQFF.

The chain employs TRBV27 and TRBJ2-3, with D possibly TRBD2 on 5 matching bases. The CDR3 has 13 amino acids. CDR1 and CDR2 from the germline V gene are MNHEY and SMNVEV (reference sequence). Trimming took off 5 bases at V and 4 bases at J, with 10 bases between the two ends. CDR3: CASSPRGSDTQYF. For the CDR3, the DNA is TGTGCCAGCAGTCCCCGGGGTTCAGATACGCAGTATTTT.

This clone was seen at least ten times. This sequence joins TRBV5-1 and TRBJ1-1; TRBD1 is a possible D gene (5 bases). The V and J ends lost 4 bases and 0 bases respectively, with 10 bases between them. The CDR3 runs to 14 residues. The germline gives CDR1 SGHRS, CDR2 YFSETQ. The CDR3, as DNA: TGCGCCAGCAGCCAACAGGTCATGAACACTGAAGCTTTCTTT. Its protein product is CASSQQVMNTEAFF. The full variable domain, its missing parts supplied by reference TRBV5-1 and TRBJ1-1, is KAGVTQTPRYLIKTRGQQVTLSCSPISGHRSVSWYQQTPGQGLQFLFEYFSETQRNKGNFPGRFSGRQFSNSRSEMNVSTLELGDSALYLCASSQQVMNTEAFFGQGTRLTVV.